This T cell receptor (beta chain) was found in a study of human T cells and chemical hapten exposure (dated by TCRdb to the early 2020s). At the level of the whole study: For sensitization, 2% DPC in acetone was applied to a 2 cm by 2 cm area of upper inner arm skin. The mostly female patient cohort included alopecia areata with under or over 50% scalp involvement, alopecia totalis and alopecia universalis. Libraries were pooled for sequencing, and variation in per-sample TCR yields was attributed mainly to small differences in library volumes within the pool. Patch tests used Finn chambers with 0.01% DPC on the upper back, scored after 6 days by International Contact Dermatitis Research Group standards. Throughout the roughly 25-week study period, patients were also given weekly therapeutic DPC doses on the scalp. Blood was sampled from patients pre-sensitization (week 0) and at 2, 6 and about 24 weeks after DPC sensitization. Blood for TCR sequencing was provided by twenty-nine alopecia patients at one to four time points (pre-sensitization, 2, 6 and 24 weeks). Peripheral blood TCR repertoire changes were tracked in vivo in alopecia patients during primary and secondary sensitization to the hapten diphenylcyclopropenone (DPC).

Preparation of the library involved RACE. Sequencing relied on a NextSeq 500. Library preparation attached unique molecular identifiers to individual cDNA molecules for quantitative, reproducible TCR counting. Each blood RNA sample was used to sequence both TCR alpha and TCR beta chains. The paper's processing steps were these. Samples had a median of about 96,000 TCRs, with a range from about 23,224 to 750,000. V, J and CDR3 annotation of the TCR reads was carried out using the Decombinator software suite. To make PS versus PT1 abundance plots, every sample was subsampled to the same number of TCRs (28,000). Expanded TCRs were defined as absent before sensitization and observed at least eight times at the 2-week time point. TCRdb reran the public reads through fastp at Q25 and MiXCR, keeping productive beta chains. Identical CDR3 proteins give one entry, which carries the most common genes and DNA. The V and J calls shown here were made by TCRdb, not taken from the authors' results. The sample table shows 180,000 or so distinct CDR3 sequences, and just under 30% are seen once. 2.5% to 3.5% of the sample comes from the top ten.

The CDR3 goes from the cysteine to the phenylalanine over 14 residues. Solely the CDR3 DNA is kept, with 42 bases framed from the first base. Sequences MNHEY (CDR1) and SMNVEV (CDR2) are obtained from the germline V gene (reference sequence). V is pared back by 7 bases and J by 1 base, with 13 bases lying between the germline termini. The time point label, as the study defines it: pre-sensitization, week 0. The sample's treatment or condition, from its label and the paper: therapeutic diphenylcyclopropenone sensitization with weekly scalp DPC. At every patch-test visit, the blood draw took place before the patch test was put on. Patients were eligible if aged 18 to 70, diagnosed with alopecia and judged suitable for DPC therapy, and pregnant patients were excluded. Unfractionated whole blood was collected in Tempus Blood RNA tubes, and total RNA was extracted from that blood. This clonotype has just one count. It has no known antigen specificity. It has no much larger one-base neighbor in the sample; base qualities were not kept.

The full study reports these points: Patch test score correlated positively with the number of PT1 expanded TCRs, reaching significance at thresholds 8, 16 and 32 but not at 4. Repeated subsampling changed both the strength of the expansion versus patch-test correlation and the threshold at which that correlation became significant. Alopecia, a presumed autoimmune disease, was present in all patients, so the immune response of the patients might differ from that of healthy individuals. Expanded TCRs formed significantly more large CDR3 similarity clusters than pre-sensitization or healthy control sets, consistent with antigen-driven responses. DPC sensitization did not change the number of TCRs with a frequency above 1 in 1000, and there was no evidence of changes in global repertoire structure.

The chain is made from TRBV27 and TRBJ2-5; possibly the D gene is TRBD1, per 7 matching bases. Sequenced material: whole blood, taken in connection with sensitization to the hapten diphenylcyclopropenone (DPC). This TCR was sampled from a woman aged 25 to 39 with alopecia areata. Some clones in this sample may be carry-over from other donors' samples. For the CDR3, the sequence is CASNRRDSQETQYF. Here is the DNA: TGTGCCAGCAACCGGAGGGACAGCCAAGAGACCCAGTACTTC.